A single sample gave rise to the 16 T cell receptor beta chains below, sequenced in a study of blood T cells in healthy people across ages. A second about 7 to 11 cycle PCR used barcoded and J-beta primers. TCRdb re-called the 5' RACE reads with MiXCR, one entry per CDR3 protein. The top ten clones hold around 13% of a sample with around 850,000 distinct CDR3 sequences, around 36% of them seen once. Sequenced: blood. All receptors derive from a man aged 18 to 29 in good health.

In this sample, this clonotype turned up many times. CDR3 nucleotide sequence: TGTGCCAGCAGCCCCCAGGGGGGGACTAGCGGGTTTAATGAGCAGTTCTTC. Amino acids: CASSPQGGTSGFNEQFF. The chain employs TRBV7-3 and TRBJ2-1; 12 bases line up with TRBD2. The germline V gene encodes CDR1 SGHTA and CDR2 FQGTGA. V was pared by 5 bases and J by 7 bases, with 12 bases of the junction left unmatched. This CDR3 is 17 amino acids long. Full variable domain (missing parts from reference TRBV7-3 and TRBJ2-1): GAGVSQTPSNKVTEKGKYVELRCDPISGHTALYWYRQSLGQGPEFLIYFQGTGAADDSGLPNDRFFAVRPEGSVSTLKIQRTERGDSAVYLCASSPQGGTSGFNEQFFGPGTRLTVL.

The rearrangement joins TRBV3-1 to TRBJ2-3; TRBD2 agrees at 10 bases. Germline V CDR1 and CDR2: LGHDT, YNNKEL (reference sequence). The CDR3 sequence is 16 residues long. V lost 5 bases, J lost 3 bases, and 8 bases stayed unmatched. The chain's CDR3 is CASSDPPSGGTDTQYF. CDR3 sequence (DNA): TGTGCCAGCAGCGACCCCCCTAGCGGGGGAACAGATACGCAGTATTTT.

Details on this clonotype: This may arise from a read error, as a much more abundant clone is one base away. The chain has TRBV20-1 and TRBJ2-3; TRBD2 agrees at 7 bases. The CDR3 has 10 amino acids. The germline gives CDR1 DFQATT, CDR2 SNEGSKA (reference sequence). The V gene end was trimmed by 5 bases and the J gene end by 12 bases; junction bases not matched to a gene: 5. CDR3 protein: CSAGDYAQYF. CDR3 DNA sequence: TGCAGTGCTGGGGACTATGCACAGTATTTT.

The rearrangement joins TRBV20-1 to TRBJ2-5, with 11 bases lining up with TRBD2. Trimming at V came to 6 bases and at J to 4 bases, leaving 4 bases not matched to a gene. This CDR3 contains 13 residues. Germline V gene lookup returns CDR1 DFQATT and CDR2 SNEGSKA (reference sequence). The CDR3 loop reads CSAVTSGRETQYF. The CDR3 region has the DNA TGCAGTGCCGTTACTAGCGGGAGAGAGACCCAGTACTTC.

There are a few counts of this clonotype. The rearrangement joins TRBV20-1 to TRBJ1-5; unclear D gene. V lost 5 bases, J lost 0 bases, and 5 bases lay in between. Germline CDR1 is DFQATT and CDR2 is SNEGSKA (reference sequence). CDR3 length: 12 residues. CDR3 residues: CSAGYSNQPQHF. The DNA of the CDR3 is TGCAGTGCTGGGTATAGCAATCAGCCCCAGCATTTT.

This clonotype showed up just a few times. The chain has TRBV19 and TRBJ2-1; the match to TRBD2 covers 8 bases. CDR1 LNHDA and CDR2 SQIVND come from the germline V gene (reference sequence). V lost 0 bases, J lost 4 bases, and 8 bases stayed unmatched. This CDR3 contains 17 residues. The CDR3 reads CASSIDQGTSGYNEQFF. The CDR3 DNA reads TGTGCCAGTAGTATAGATCAAGGAACTAGCGGTTACAATGAGCAGTTCTTC.

V usage is TRBV7-2 and J usage is TRBJ2-7; 10 bases fit TRBD1. The V gene end was trimmed by 5 bases and the J gene end by 3 bases; junction bases not matched to a gene: 7. Germline V lookup: CDR1 SGHTA, CDR2 FQGNSA. This CDR3 region has 15 residues. The CDR3 reads CASSTATGGFYEQYF. The DNA for the CDR3 is TGTGCCAGCAGCACCGCGACAGGGGGCTTCTACGAGCAGTACTTC.

The rearrangement uses TRBV12-3 or TRBV12-4 and TRBJ1-1; D ambiguous. The CDR3 covers 20 residues. The V and J ends lost 4 bases and 4 bases respectively, with 31 bases between them. DNA for the CDR3: TGTGCCAGCAGTTCCTCCCGACCAAGACGGGGAGGGTTGATCGGCACTGAAGCTTTCTTT. This codes for CASSSSRPRRGGLIGTEAFF.

This clonotype was counted between two and nine times. V gene TRBV6-5 combines with J gene TRBJ1-1; the match to TRBD1 covers 8 bases. CDR1 and CDR2 from the germline V gene are MNHEY and SVGAGI. This CDR3 region has 15 residues. V lost 2 bases and J lost 0; bases outside the gene matches: 2. CDR3 amino acids: CASSYQTGVNTEAFF. The CDR3 coding sequence is TGTGCCAGCAGTTACCAGACAGGGGTGAACACTGAAGCTTTCTTT.

The J gene is TRBJ2-5, the V gene TRBV29-1, with D perhaps matching TRBD1 (5 bases). V dropped 6 bases and J dropped 11 bases, with 16 bases sitting between them. This CDR3 spans 11 amino acids. In germline, CDR1 is SQVTM, CDR2 ANQGSEA. CDR3 sequence: CSVGRPAEQYF. Here the CDR3 DNA reads TGCAGCGTGGGGCGGCCGGCGGAGCAGTACTTC.

J is TRBJ2-7 and V is TRBV9, with D possibly being TRBD1 (7 bases). V was trimmed by 8 bases and J by 7 bases, leaving 25 bases between them. The CDR3 consists of 15 residues. CDR1 is SGDLS and CDR2 is YYNGEE in the germline V gene. The CDR3 loop reads CASIQREQGGIEQYF. The CDR3 DNA reads TGTGCCAGTATACAAAGGGAGCAGGGGGGAATTGAGCAGTACTTC.

This clonotype was counted a few times. The J gene is TRBJ1-2, the V gene TRBV12-3 or TRBV12-4; D gene unclear. V was trimmed by 1 base and J by 5 bases, leaving 14 bases between them. The CDR3 has 15 amino acids. In DNA, the CDR3 is TGTGCCAGCAGTTTAGGAGCGGGTTCCCCTTATGGCTACACCTTC. Protein product: CASSLGAGSPYGYTF.

Notes on this clonotype: A much larger clone differs from this one at a single base, so this may be a read error. The chain is built from TRBV20-1 and TRBJ2-7, with 7 bases identical to TRBD2. V was clipped by 3 bases and J by 7 bases; unmatched bases: 12. This CDR3 has 14 amino acids. The germline V gene encodes CDR1 DFQATT and CDR2 SNEGSKA (reference sequence). CDR3 nucleotides: TGCAGTGCTAGTCCGGGGGGTTCAGTCTATGAGCAGTACTTC. It encodes CSASPGGSVYEQYF.

This clonotype was observed a handful of times. The rearrangement uses TRBV6-4 and TRBJ1-6; tentatively, D is TRBD1 (6 bases). The CDR3 sequence is 14 residues long. CDR1 is MRHNA, CDR2 SNTAGT, per germline. Trimming removed 8 bases from V and 8 bases from J, with 16 bases in between. The CDR3 region has the DNA TGTGCCAGCGGATGGACAGCCGGTGATTCACCCCTCCACTTT. As protein: CASGWTAGDSPLHF.

This clonotype appeared once. This rearrangement joins TRBV3-1 to TRBJ1-2; no firm D call. CDR1 and CDR2 (germline): LGHDT, YNNKEL (reference sequence). This CDR3 spans 15 amino acids. The V gene lost 0 bases and the J gene lost 0 bases, with 8 bases spanning the gap. The CDR3 sequence is CASSQDLATNYGYTF. CDR3 in DNA: TGTGCCAGCAGCCAAGATCTCGCCACTAACTATGGCTACACCTTC.

The V and J genes are TRBV28 and TRBJ1-5; maybe TRBD1 (6 bases). The CDR3 runs to 16 residues. Trimming removed 6 bases at V and 9 bases at J, with 24 bases between. Germline V gene lookup returns CDR1 MDHEN and CDR2 SYDVKM. This CDR3 is CASRPTLTGSSRPQHF. In DNA form, the CDR3 reads TGTGCCAGCAGACCGACCTTGACAGGTTCATCTCGGCCCCAGCATTTT.